These 22 T cell receptor beta chains originate from one sample sequenced in a study of PD-1 blockade in mismatch repair-deficient tumors. Profiling relied on immunoSEQ multiplex PCR, and the TCRdb table lists in-frame clones only, not all of them. The repertoire holds approximately 100,000 clones, 82% seen once, with around 6.5% in the top ten. The specimen comprised peripheral blood, sampled around 8 months after starting pembrolizumab. Source of these receptors: an adult with mismatch repair-deficient cancer.

This chain connects TRBV6-1 to TRBJ1-1; 8 bases line up with TRBD1. Trimming cost V 5 bases and J 5 bases; bases outside gene matches: 7. The CDR3 spans 14 residues. Germline values: CDR1 MNHNS, CDR2 SASEGT. In nucleotides, the CDR3 is TGTGCCAGCAGTCCCTCAGGGGGCTGGACTGAAGCTTTCTTT. It yields the protein CASSPSGGWTEAFF.

Relative to its sample, this clone is medium-sized (0.01 to 0.1%). The chain employs TRBV5-8 and TRBJ2-7, with D uncertain. CDR1 and CDR2 (germline): SGHTS, YDEGEE. The length of the CDR3 is 13 residues. The ends were cut back, 2 bases at V and 4 bases at J, with 10 bases in the middle. The CDR3, as DNA: TGTGCCAGCAGCTTTGAGCCCCGATACGAGCAGTACTTC. Translation gives CASSFEPRYEQYF. Full variable domain (rest looked up from reference TRBV5-8 and TRBJ2-7): EAGVTQSPTHLIKTRGQQATLRCSPISGHTSVYWYQQALGLGLQFLLWYDEGEERNRGNFPPRFSGRQFPNYSSELNVNALELEDSALYLCASSFEPRYEQYFGPGTRLTVT.

A single count supports this clone. The chain has TRBV27 and TRBJ2-5; D gene unclear. CDR1 is MNHEY, CDR2 SMNVEV, per germline (reference sequence). CDR3 length: 13 amino acids. Trimming pared 3 bases from V and 1 base from J, leaving 6 bases between. CDR3 nucleotides: TGTGCCAGCAGTTTCCACTCCCAAGAGACCCAGTACTTC. Residues: CASSFHSQETQYF.

This chain links TRBV7-9 with TRBJ1-4, with D maybe TRBD1 (6 bases). With 6 bases removed from V and 7 bases from J, the gap between germline ends came to 15 bases. The CDR3 contains 14 residues. CDR1 is SEHNR, CDR2 FQNEAQ, per germline (reference sequence). Here the CDR3 DNA reads TGTGCCAGCAGTTCTCAGGGGTTTGTTGAAAAACTGTTTTTT. Translation: CASSSQGFVEKLFF.

The chain couples TRBV29-1 to TRBJ2-7; no firm D call. CDR1 is SQVTM, CDR2 ANQGSEA, per germline. The V end was cut by 0 bases, the J end by 4 bases, with 10 bases between. The CDR3 covers 13 residues. CDR3 region: CSVEEGRAYEQYF. The CDR3 bases are TGCAGCGTTGAAGAAGGAAGAGCATACGAGCAGTACTTC.

The gene calls are TRBV7-3 and TRBJ2-1; TRBD1 matches at 8 bases. J lost 8 bases, V lost 5 bases, and 14 bases had no gene match. Germline V gives CDR1 SGHTA, CDR2 FQGTGA. The CDR3 has 16 amino acids. CDR3 coding DNA: TGTGCCAGCAGCGCTCAGACAGGGGCAGGAGTCGATGAGCAGTTCTTC. Translating it yields CASSAQTGAGVDEQFF.

About this clone itself: Other DNA variants within this sample encode the same CDR3. V and J are TRBV30 and TRBJ1-1; weak D call: TRBD1 (5 bases). The CDR3 loop spans 12 amino acids. V was trimmed by 2 bases and J by 3 bases, leaving 7 bases between them. Germline assignment: CDR1 GTSNPN and CDR2 SVGIG (reference sequence). CDR3 sequence: CAWSWGDTEAFF. In DNA form, the CDR3 reads TGTGCCTGGAGTTGGGGGGACACTGAAGCTTTCTTT.

This clone was observed a handful of times. The chain combines TRBV7-3 with TRBJ1-1; TRBD1 matches at 10 bases. Trimming cost V 5 bases and J 2 bases; bases outside gene matches: 5. From germline, CDR1 is SGHTA and CDR2 FQGTGA. The CDR3 has 15 residues. CDR3 loop: CASSLRTGGNTEAFF. The CDR3 DNA follows: TGTGCCAGCAGCCTCCGGACAGGGGGTAACACTGAAGCTTTCTTT. Using reference TRBV7-3 and TRBJ1-1 for the parts outside the CDR3, the full variable domain is GAGVSQTPSNKVTEKGKYVELRCDPISGHTALYWYRQSLGQGPEFLIYFQGTGAADDSGLPNDRFFAVRPEGSVSTLKIQRTERGDSAVYLCASSLRTGGNTEAFFGQGTRLTVV.

This rearrangement joins TRBV19 to TRBJ2-5; D is uncertain. Gene TRBJ2-7 matches the end of the DNA better, so the J call may be wrong. The CDR3 covers 14 residues. Germline V gene lookup returns CDR1 LNHDA and CDR2 SQIVND (reference sequence). CDR3 coding DNA: TGTGCCAGTAGTATAGATTCATCCACCTACGAGCAGTACTTC. This gives the protein CASSIDSSTYEQYF.

Comment on this clone: The germline gene is not matched at one end of the junction; a read error may be the cause. This chain joins TRBV7-7 and TRBJ2-2, with D unclear. The CDR3 is made up of 14 amino acids. Germline CDR1 and CDR2: SSHAT and FNYEAQ (reference sequence). CDR3 amino acids: CASSLDLTTGELFF. CDR3 in DNA: TGTGCTAGCAGCTTAGACTTGACCACCGGGGAGCTGTTTTTT.

The chain uses TRBV4-3 and TRBJ2-2, with TRBD1 matching 8 bases. Per the germline V gene, CDR1 is LGHNA and CDR2 is YSLEER. The J segment lost 3 bases and the V segment lost 1 base, leaving 10 bases of the junction unmatched. The CDR3 length is 18 residues. The CDR3 here is CASSQVSGRGRDTGELFF. The CDR3 nucleotides are TGCGCCAGCAGCCAAGTTAGCGGCAGGGGGCGGGACACCGGGGAGCTGTTTTTT.

This clone is a singleton in its sample. The genes are TRBV4-1 and TRBJ2-1, with a possible D match to TRBD1 (6 bases). V was clipped by 2 bases and J by 3 bases, with 8 bases between them. This CDR3 contains 14 residues. Germline CDR1 MGHRA, CDR2 YSYEKL. The DNA for the CDR3 is TGCGCCAGCAGCCAACTAGGGGGCTACAATGAGCAGTTCTTC. This translates into CASSQLGGYNEQFF.

The chain's CDR3 is CASSLGVGSATEAFF. The CDR3 DNA reads as TGTGCCAGCAGCTTAGGTGTAGGATCGGCCACTGAAGCTTTCTTT. The rearrangement joins TRBV11-3 to TRBJ1-1; no firm D call. The CDR3 extends over 15 amino acids. Trimming stripped 1 base from V and 4 bases from J, with 13 bases between. Looked up from germline, CDR1 is SGHNT and CDR2 is YENEEA.

The chain uses TRBV27 and TRBJ1-4; TRBD1 is a possible D gene (6 bases). The V end was cut by 6 bases, the J end by 8 bases, with 16 bases between. The germline V gene has CDR1 MNHEY and CDR2 SMNVEV (reference sequence). This CDR3 comprises 14 residues. Here the CDR3 DNA reads TGTGCCAGCAGCCCCCAGGGGTGGAAGGAAAAACTGTTTTTT. This sequence encodes CASSPQGWKEKLFF.

V gene TRBV7-9 combines with J gene TRBJ2-3; tentative D call: TRBD1 (6 bases). The CDR3 is 16 residues long. Germline V CDR1 and CDR2: SEHNR, FQNEAQ (reference sequence). Trimming shortened V by 3 bases and J by 5 bases, and 18 bases separated the two germline ends. The CDR3 region is CASSLFGTTSGDTQYF. The CDR3, as DNA: TGTGCCAGCAGCTTGTTCGGGACAACCAGCGGAGATACGCAGTATTTT.

For the CDR3, the DNA is TGTGCCAGCAGTCGTCTAGCGCCCACAGATACGCAGTATTTT. Protein product: CASSRLAPTDTQYF. V and J are TRBV11-3 and TRBJ2-3; the D gene is possibly TRBD2 (6 bases). Germline CDR1 reads SGHNT; CDR2 reads YENEEA. V dropped 6 bases and J dropped 2 bases, with 12 bases sitting between them. The CDR3 runs to 14 residues.

V is TRBV21-1 and J is TRBJ1-5. TRBV21-1 is annotated as a pseudogene. The CDR3 spans 15 residues. The CDR3 DNA reads TGTGCCAGCAGCAAAGGGGGGAGTAGCAATCAGCCCCAGCATTTT. Protein sequence: CASSKGGSSNQPQHF.

This chain links TRBV6-5 with TRBJ2-5, with unresolved D. CDR1 is MNHEY, CDR2 SVGAGI, per germline. V gave up 6 bases and J gave up 5 bases, with 7 bases separating them. The CDR3 has 11 amino acids. CDR3 nucleotide sequence: TGTGCCAGCAGACAGAAGGAGACCCAGTACTTC. This sequence encodes CASRQKETQYF.

CDR3 DNA: TGTGCCAGCACCCTCCGGGTCCAAGAGACCCAGTACTTC. Encoded protein: CASTLRVQETQYF. The chain is built from TRBV28 and TRBJ2-5; no clear D. V lost 7 bases and J lost 1, with 10 bases in between. This CDR3 has 13 amino acids. The germline V gene encodes CDR1 MDHEN and CDR2 SYDVKM.

The chain is built from TRBV5-1 and TRBJ2-7, with D possibly matching TRBD2 (5 bases). Trimming removed 1 base from V and 3 bases from J, with 17 bases in between. CDR1 is SGHRS and CDR2 is YFSETQ in the germline V gene. The CDR3 is 16 residues long. The CDR3 spells CASSLMGDGLDYEQYF. As DNA, the CDR3 is TGCGCCAGCAGCTTGATGGGAGACGGGCTCGACTACGAGCAGTACTTC.

This clone was found a few times. The V gene is TRBV12-5, the J gene TRBJ2-5, with 9 bases that match TRBD2. CDR3 size: 13 residues. The germline CDR1 and CDR2 sequences are LGHNT and FRNRAP. Losses at the gene ends were 6 bases for V and 4 bases for J; bases not matched to a gene: 3. The CDR3: CASGWREGETQYF. The DNA of the CDR3 is TGTGCTAGTGGGTGGCGGGAGGGAGAGACCCAGTACTTC.

The chain uses TRBV21-1 and TRBJ1-2. TRBV21-1 is flagged as a pseudogene. The CDR3 has 14 residues. As DNA, the CDR3 is TGTGCCAGCAGCTCCGGTACGGCTAACTATGGCTACACCTTC. It codes for CASSSGTANYGYTF.